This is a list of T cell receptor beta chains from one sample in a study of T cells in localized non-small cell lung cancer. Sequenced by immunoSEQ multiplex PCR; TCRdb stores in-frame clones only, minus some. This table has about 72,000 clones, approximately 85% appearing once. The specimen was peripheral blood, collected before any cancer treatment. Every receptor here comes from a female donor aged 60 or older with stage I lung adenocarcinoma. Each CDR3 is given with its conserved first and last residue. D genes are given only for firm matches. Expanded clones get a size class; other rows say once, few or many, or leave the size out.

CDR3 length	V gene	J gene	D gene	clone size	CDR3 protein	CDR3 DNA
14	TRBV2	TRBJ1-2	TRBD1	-	CASRPGTGTDGYTF	TGTGCCAGCAGGCCCGGGACAGGGACCGATGGCTACACCTTC
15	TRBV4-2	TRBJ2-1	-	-	CASSQVSAGNNEQFF	TGTGCCAGCAGCCAAGTTAGCGCGGGAAACAATGAGCAGTTCTTC
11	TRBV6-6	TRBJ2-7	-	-	CASSYTHEQYF	TGTGCCAGCAGTTATACCCACGAGCAGTACTTC
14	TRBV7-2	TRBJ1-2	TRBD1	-	CASSSRQGASGYTF	TGTGCCAGCAGCTCCCGACAGGGGGCTAGTGGCTACACCTTC
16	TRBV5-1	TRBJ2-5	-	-	CASSLEGGYSIETQYF	TGCGCCAGCAGCTTGGAGGGGGGGTACTCCATAGAGACCCAGTACTTC
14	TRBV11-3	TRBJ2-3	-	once	CASSFRLGGDTQYF	TGTGCCAGCAGCTTCCGCCTGGGTGGGGATACGCAGTATTTT
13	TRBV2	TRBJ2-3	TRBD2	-	CASGTSWADTQYF	TGTGCCAGCGGGACTAGTTGGGCAGATACGCAGTATTTT
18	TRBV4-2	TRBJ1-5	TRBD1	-	CASSPRDSPGGSNQPQHF	TGTGCCAGCAGCCCCCGGGACAGCCCCGGAGGGAGCAATCAGCCCCAGCATTTT
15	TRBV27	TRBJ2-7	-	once	CASSQPGTITYEQYF	TGTGCCAGCAGCCAGCCCGGGACAATAACCTACGAGCAGTACTTC
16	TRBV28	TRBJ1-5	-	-	CASSLRSGASNQPQHF	TGTGCCAGCAGTTTAAGGTCAGGGGCCTCCAATCAGCCCCAGCATTTT
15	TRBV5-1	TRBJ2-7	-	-	CASSSAGAQTYEQYF	TGCGCCAGCAGCTCCGCGGGGGCCCAAACCTACGAGCAGTACTTC
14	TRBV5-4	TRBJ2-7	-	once	CASSLDQGPHEQYF	TGTGCCAGCAGCTTGGACCAGGGCCCCCACGAGCAGTACTTC
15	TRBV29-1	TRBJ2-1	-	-	CSVRKGGGSYNEQFF	TGCAGCGTTCGAAAGGGGGGAGGCTCCTACAATGAGCAGTTCTTC
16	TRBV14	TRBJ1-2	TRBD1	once	CASSQQGAVINYGYTF	TGTGCCAGCAGTCAACAGGGGGCCGTGATAAACTATGGCTACACCTTC
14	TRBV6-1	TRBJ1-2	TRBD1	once	CASSAGTANYGYTF	TGTGCCAGCAGTGCGGGGACAGCTAACTATGGCTACACCTTC
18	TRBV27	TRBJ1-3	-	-	CASSLRPVNEHWKHSIYF	TGTGCCAGCAGTTTACGGCCTGTTAACGAGCACTGGAAACACTCCATATATTTT
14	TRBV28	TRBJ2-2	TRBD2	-	CASKAGGPAGELFF	TGTGCCAGCAAGGCGGGAGGGCCGGCCGGGGAGCTGTTTTTT
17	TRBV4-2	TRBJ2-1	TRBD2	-	CASSQDLAGAFNNEQFF	TGTGCCAGCAGCCAAGATCTAGCGGGGGCCTTCAACAATGAGCAGTTCTTC
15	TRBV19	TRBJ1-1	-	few	CASSLPGRRNTEAFF	TGTGCCAGTAGTCTACCGGGACGTAGGAACACTGAAGCTTTCTTT
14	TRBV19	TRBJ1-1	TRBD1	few	CASSTGGRGTEAFF	TGTGCCAGTAGTACAGGGGGCAGGGGGACTGAAGCTTTCTTT
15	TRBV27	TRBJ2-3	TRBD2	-	CASSSILALTDTQYF	TGTGCCAGCAGTTCAATACTAGCGCTCACAGATACGCAGTATTTT
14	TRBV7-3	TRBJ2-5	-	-	CASSLMGAGETQYF	TGTGCCAGCAGCCTAATGGGGGCTGGAGAGACCCAGTACTTC
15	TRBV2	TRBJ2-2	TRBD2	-	CASGATGLGAGELFF	TGTGCCAGCGGTGCTACGGGACTAGGAGCCGGGGAGCTGTTTTTT
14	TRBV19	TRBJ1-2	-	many	CASSIGGGHYGYTF	TGTGCCAGTAGTATAGGAGGGGGACACTATGGCTACACCTTC
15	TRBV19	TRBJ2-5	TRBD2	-	CASSMGLAGRETQYF	TGTGCCAGTAGTATGGGACTAGCGGGAAGGGAGACCCAGTACTTC
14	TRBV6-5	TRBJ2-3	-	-	CASRQRVRVDTQYF	TGTGCCAGCAGACAACGAGTCCGGGTAGATACGCAGTATTTT
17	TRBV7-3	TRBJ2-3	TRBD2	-	CASSLNSGGRRSDTQYF	TGTGCCAGCAGCTTAAATAGCGGGGGGCGGCGCTCAGATACGCAGTATTTT
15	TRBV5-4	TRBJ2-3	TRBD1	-	CASSLAPGQGDTQYF	TGTGCCAGCAGCTTGGCCCCGGGACAGGGAGATACGCAGTATTTT
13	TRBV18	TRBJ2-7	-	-	CASSQEWGSEQYF	TGTGCCAGCTCTCAGGAGTGGGGGTCGGAGCAGTACTTC
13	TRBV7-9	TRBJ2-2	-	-	CASSFADAGELFF	TGTGCCAGCAGCTTTGCAGATGCCGGGGAGCTGTTTTTT
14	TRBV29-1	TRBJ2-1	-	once	CSVEDQRGLNEQFF	TGCAGCGTTGAAGATCAAAGGGGTTTGAATGAGCAGTTCTTC
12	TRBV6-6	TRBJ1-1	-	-	CASSYMRIEAFF	TGTGCCAGCAGTTACATGCGGATTGAAGCTTTCTTT
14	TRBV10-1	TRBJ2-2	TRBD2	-	CASKSGGDTGELFF	TGCGCCAGCAAATCGGGGGGGGACACCGGGGAGCTGTTTTTT
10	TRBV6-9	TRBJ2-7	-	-	CAGTPGGQYF	TGTGCCGGGACACCGGGCGGGCAGTACTTC
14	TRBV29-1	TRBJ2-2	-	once	CSVARELGSGELFF	TGCAGCGTTGCCCGGGAGTTAGGTTCCGGGGAGCTGTTTTTT
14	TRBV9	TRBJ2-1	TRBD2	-	CASSVEGLGHEQFF	TGTGCCAGCAGCGTAGAGGGACTAGGGCATGAGCAGTTCTTC
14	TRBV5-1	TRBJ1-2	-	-	CASSLGGLIYGYTF	TGCGCCAGCAGCCTGGGAGGGTTGATCTATGGCTACACCTTC
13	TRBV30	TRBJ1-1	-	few	CAWSDAPNTEAFF	TGTGCCTGGAGTGATGCCCCAAACACTGAAGCTTTCTTT
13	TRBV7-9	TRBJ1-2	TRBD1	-	CASTRTGGDGYTF	TGTGCCAGCACCCGGACAGGGGGTGATGGCTACACCTTC
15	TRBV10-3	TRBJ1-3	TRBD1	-	CAISDSRQGGNTIYF	TGTGCCATCAGTGATTCCCGACAGGGGGGAAACACCATATATTTT
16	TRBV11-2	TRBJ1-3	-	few	CASSLGGTSPGNTIYF	TGTGCCAGCAGCTTAGGGGGGACCTCACCTGGAAACACCATATATTTT
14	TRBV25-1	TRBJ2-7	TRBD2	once	CASSEGGSFYEQYF	TGTGCCAGCAGTGAGGGCGGGAGTTTCTACGAGCAGTACTTC
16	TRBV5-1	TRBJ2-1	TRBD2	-	CASSLAGSGALNEQFF	TGCGCCAGCAGCTTGGCTGGTAGCGGGGCCCTTAATGAGCAGTTCTTC
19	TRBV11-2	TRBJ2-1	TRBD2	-	CASSLLRLAGEMGVDEQFF	TGTGCCAGCAGCTTATTAAGACTAGCGGGAGAGATGGGGGTCGATGAGCAGTTCTTC
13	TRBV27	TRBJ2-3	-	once	CASSLREADTQYF	TGTGCCAGCAGCCTTAGGGAAGCAGATACGCAGTATTTT
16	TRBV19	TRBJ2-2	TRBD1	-	CASRPRETGAAGELFF	TGTGCCAGTAGGCCGCGTGAGACAGGGGCCGCCGGGGAGCTGTTTTTT
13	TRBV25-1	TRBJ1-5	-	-	CASRGLPNQPQHF	TGTGCCAGCAGGGGCCTACCGAATCAGCCCCAGCATTTT
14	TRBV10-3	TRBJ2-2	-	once	CAISTTVNTGELFF	TGTGCCATCAGTACGACGGTGAACACCGGGGAGCTGTTTTTT
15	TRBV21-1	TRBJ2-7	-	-	CASSYAGTPFYEQYF	TGTGCCAGCAGCTACGCCGGGACACCTTTCTACGAGCAGTACTTC
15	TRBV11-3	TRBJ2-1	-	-	CASSFLGSSYNEQFF	TGTGCCAGCAGCTTTCTGGGGAGCTCCTACAATGAGCAGTTCTTC
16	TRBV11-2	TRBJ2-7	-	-	CASSLDLGGFYYEQYF	TGTGCCAGCAGCTTAGATCTAGGCGGATTCTACTACGAGCAGTACTTC
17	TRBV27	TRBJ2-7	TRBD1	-	CASSLYNLRTGDYEQYF	TGTGCCAGCAGTTTATATAACCTCCGGACAGGGGACTACGAGCAGTACTTC
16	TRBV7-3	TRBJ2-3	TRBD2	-	CASSPRLAGGTDTQYF	TGTGCCAGCAGCCCCAGACTAGCGGGAGGCACAGATACGCAGTATTTT
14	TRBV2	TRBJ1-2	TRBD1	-	CASRVPQGVDGYTF	TGTGCCAGCAGGGTCCCTCAGGGGGTTGATGGCTACACCTTC
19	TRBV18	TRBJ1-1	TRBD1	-	CASSHGLQGALGSYAEAFF	TGTGCCAGCTCACACGGGTTACAGGGGGCGCTCGGGAGCTACGCTGAAGCTTTCTTT